These 14 T cell receptor beta chains share one sample of origin, sequenced in a study of shared clonotypes between healthy human individuals (TCRdb year 2020). CD8 naive samples consisted of CD45RO-negative cells that were positively selected for CCR7, yielding a CD45RA+CCR7+ population without TemRA cells. Libraries were prepared through the immunoSEQ multiplex PCR assay. In its TCRdb copy, this immuneACCESS table keeps in-frame sequences only and misses some clones. Where compared with another copy, unresolved V genes explain less than half of these, and the others have no known cause. The sample table lists 500,000 to 700,000 clones, approximately 95% of them with a count of one. The ten biggest clones cover about 0.11% of the sample. Sequenced: naive CD8+ T cells sorted from blood. The cell subset or site label, read with the paper, signifies: CD45RA+CCR7+. The receptors shown here come from a young woman in good health.

The genes are TRBV13 and TRBJ2-5, with D maybe TRBD2 (5 bases). The J call is doubtful: the DNA matches TRBJ2-7 better. The CDR3 is 13 amino acids. The germline V gene has CDR1 PRHDT and CDR2 FYEKMQ (reference sequence). The CDR3 DNA sequence: TGTGCCAGCGTTCAGCGGAGCTCCTACGAGCAGTACTTC. Its translation is CASVQRSSYEQYF.

The chain combines TRBV2 with TRBJ1-1; possibly TRBD1 for D (5 bases). The CDR3 runs 13 residues. The V and J ends lost 3 bases and 6 bases respectively, with 11 bases between them. Germline CDR1 and CDR2: SNHLY and FYNNEI. CDR3 amino acids: CASSDRDYPEAFF. The CDR3 DNA sequence: TGTGCCAGCAGTGACCGGGACTATCCTGAAGCTTTCTTT.

This clone was seen a single time. The CDR3 loop is CASSLYSGSTDTQYF. CDR3 nucleotides: TGTGCCAGCAGCTTATATAGCGGGAGCACAGATACGCAGTATTTT. The chain uses TRBV7-9 and TRBJ2-3; TRBD2 aligns across 7 bases. Germline V gives CDR1 SEHNR, CDR2 FQNEAQ (reference sequence). The junction had 2 bases not matched to a gene; V was cut back by 2 bases and J by 0 bases. The CDR3 runs to 15 residues. Filled out from reference TRBV7-9 and TRBJ2-3, the complete variable domain reads DTGVSQNPRHKITKRGQNVTFRCDPISEHNRLYWYRQTLGQGPEFLTYFQNEAQLEKSRLLSDRFSAERPKGSFSTLEIQRTEQGDSAMYLCASSLYSGSTDTQYFGPGTRLTVL.

This chain uses TRBV19 with TRBJ1-5; TRBD1 is a possible D gene (5 bases). The germline gives CDR1 LNHDA, CDR2 SQIVND (reference sequence). The CDR3 is 15 residues long. Trimming pared 10 bases from V and 0 bases from J, leaving 16 bases between. Here the CDR3 DNA reads TGTGCCACCCGGGACGCGGGATATAGCAATCAGCCCCAGCATTTT. Its protein product is CATRDAGYSNQPQHF.

Remarks on this clone: Within the sample, other DNA sequences also encode this same CDR3. The chain combines TRBV4-1 with TRBJ2-7; 7 positions match TRBD1. The CDR3 has 13 residues. The germline V gene encodes CDR1 MGHRA and CDR2 YSYEKL. V trimming: 4 bases; J trimming: 3 bases; junction bases outside the gene matches: 3. CDR3 DNA sequence: TGCGCCAGCAGCCCCCGGACAGGCTACGAGCAGTACTTC. Translation: CASSPRTGYEQYF.

The sample holds one count of this clone. The genes are TRBV5-5 and TRBJ2-7; tentative D call: TRBD2 (6 bases). Trimming took 7 bases from V and 7 from J, leaving 21 bases between them. The CDR3 consists of 14 residues. Germline loops: CDR1 SGHKS, CDR2 YYEKEE (reference sequence). The CDR3 region has the DNA TGTGCCAGCTATATATGGGGGGAGGTCGGAGAGCAGTACTTC. This sequence encodes CASYIWGEVGEQYF.

Note on this clone: This sample includes further DNA sequences coding for the same CDR3. V usage is TRBV5-4 and J usage is TRBJ2-7; D is undetermined. Germline V gene sequence: CDR1 SGHNT, CDR2 YYREEE (reference sequence). CDR3 size: 12 residues. Between the trimmed V and J ends, which lost 3 bases and 0 bases, there was a span of 4 bases. For the CDR3, the DNA is TGTGCCAGCAGCTCGGACTCCTACGAGCAGTACTTC. Translation: CASSSDSYEQYF.

This clone was counted a single time. The V gene is TRBV18, the J gene TRBJ1-4, with unresolved D. The CDR3 is 17 residues long. The germline V and J ends were trimmed by 2 bases and 0 bases, with 13 bases remaining between them. Germline CDR1 is KGHSH and CDR2 is LQKENI. The CDR3 sequence is CASSPSTAPPTNEKLFF. CDR3 bases: TGTGCCAGCTCACCAAGTACAGCTCCACCAACTAATGAAAAACTGTTTTTT.

DNA for the CDR3: TGTGCCTGGGATGGAGGTAGGGAGACCCAGTACTTC. Amino acids: CAWDGGRETQYF. The gene calls are TRBV30 and TRBJ2-5; a weak D match, TRBD2 (5 bases). Germline assignment: CDR1 GTSNPN and CDR2 SVGIG (reference sequence). With 5 bases removed from V and 5 bases from J, the gap between germline ends came to 12 bases. This CDR3 spans 12 amino acids.

This clone was detected once. The rearrangement links TRBV6-1 to TRBJ1-4; D possibly corresponds to TRBD1 (5 bases). Trimming removed 7 bases from V and 10 bases from J, with 19 bases in between. This CDR3 comprises 14 residues. Germline V gene lookup returns CDR1 MNHNS and CDR2 SASEGT. CDR3 loop: CASIGIQGGVKLFF. CDR3 nucleotides: TGTGCCAGCATAGGGATCCAGGGCGGGGTAAAACTGTTTTTT.

Worth noting for this clone: The same CDR3 also results from other DNA sequences found in this sample. This chain links TRBV20-1 with TRBJ2-7; 7 bases agree with TRBD2. V lost 6 bases to trimming and J lost 3 bases; unmatched junction nucleotides: 2. Looked up from germline, CDR1 is DFQATT and CDR2 is SNEGSKA (reference sequence). The CDR3 sequence is 11 residues long. The CDR3 DNA is TGCAGTGCCCGGACTAGCTACGAGCAGTACTTC. Protein: CSARTSYEQYF.

CDR3 nucleotide sequence: TGCGCCAGCAGCCTTACGCAGGACCTTAACTATGGCTACACCTTC. This sequence encodes CASSLTQDLNYGYTF. V is TRBV4-1 and J is TRBJ1-2; D ambiguous. V lost 4 bases, J lost 1 base, and 13 bases lay in between. The germline V gene has CDR1 MGHRA and CDR2 YSYEKL. The CDR3 runs 15 residues.

The V gene is TRBV7-9, the J gene TRBJ2-7, with D perhaps assigned TRBD1 or TRBD2 (5 bases each). This CDR3 comprises 13 residues. The ends were cut back, 7 bases at V and 3 bases at J, with 13 bases in the middle. Germline CDR1 SEHNR, CDR2 FQNEAQ (reference sequence). This chain's CDR3 is CASTEGRNYEQYF. The DNA of the CDR3 is TGTGCCAGCACCGAGGGACGGAACTACGAGCAGTACTTC.

This clone was seen more than once but under ten times. The identical CDR3 is also encoded by other nucleotide sequences in the sample. V and J are TRBV5-1 and TRBJ1-5, with D maybe TRBD1 (6 bases). Trimming cost V 0 bases and J 2 bases, with 6 bases left between them. The germline CDR1 and CDR2 sequences are SGHRS and YFSETQ. The CDR3 covers 14 residues. The CDR3 bases are TGCGCCAGCAGCTTGGAGGGGGGCAATCAGCCCCAGCATTTT. Translated: CASSLEGGNQPQHF. The entire variable domain, with the rest obtained from reference TRBV5-1 and TRBJ1-5, is as follows: KAGVTQTPRYLIKTRGQQVTLSCSPISGHRSVSWYQQTPGQGLQFLFEYFSETQRNKGNFPGRFSGRQFSNSRSEMNVSTLELGDSALYLCASSLEGGNQPQHFGDGTRLSIL.